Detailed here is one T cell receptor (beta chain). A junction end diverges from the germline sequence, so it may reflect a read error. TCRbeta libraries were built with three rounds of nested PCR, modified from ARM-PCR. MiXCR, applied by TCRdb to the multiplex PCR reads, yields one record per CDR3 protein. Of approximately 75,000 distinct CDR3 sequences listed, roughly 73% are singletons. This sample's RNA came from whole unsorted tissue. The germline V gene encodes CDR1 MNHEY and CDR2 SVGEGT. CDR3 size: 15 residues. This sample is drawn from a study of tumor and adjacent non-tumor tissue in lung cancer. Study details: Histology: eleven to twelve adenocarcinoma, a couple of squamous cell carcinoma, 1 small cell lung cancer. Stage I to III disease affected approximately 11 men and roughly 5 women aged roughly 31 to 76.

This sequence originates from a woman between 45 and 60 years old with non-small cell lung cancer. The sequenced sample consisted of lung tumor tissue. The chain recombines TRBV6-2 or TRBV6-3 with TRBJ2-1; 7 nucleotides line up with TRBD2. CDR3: CPSSCSGAGDNEQFF. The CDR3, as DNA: TGTCCCAGCAGTTGCTCTGGGGCGGGAGACAATGAGCAGTTCTTC.